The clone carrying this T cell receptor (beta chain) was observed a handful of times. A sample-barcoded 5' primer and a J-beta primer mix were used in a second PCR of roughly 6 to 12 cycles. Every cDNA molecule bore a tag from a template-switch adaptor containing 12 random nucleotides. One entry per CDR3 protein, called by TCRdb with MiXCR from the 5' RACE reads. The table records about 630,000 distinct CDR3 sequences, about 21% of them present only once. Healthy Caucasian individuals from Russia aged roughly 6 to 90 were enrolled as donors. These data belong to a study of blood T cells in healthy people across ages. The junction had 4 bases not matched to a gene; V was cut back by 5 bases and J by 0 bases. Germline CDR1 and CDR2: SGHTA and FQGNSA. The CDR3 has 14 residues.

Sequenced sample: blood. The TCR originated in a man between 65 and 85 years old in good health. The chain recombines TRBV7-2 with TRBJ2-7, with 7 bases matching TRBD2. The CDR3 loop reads CASSLGRPSYEQYF. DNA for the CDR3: TGTGCCAGCAGCCTCGGGAGGCCCTCCTACGAGCAGTACTTC.